This TCR beta chain originates from a study of read filtering for tumor transcriptome and immune sequencing. Overall study context: By R-ISS, stages I, II and III held about 8, 16 and 7 patients. Overall study findings and caveats: Correlation between methods rose after single-read clonotypes were removed. Single-read clonotypes: about 82% of IR-seq clonotypes (around 3.5% of reads), more than 70% of RNA-seq clonotypes (around 45% of reads).

The library was built from about 400 ng RNA with molecular barcoded adaptors for alpha/delta and beta/gamma chains. In TCRdb, the reads were re-called with MiXCR into one record per CDR3 protein. The data hold around 130,000 distinct CDR3 sequences, with roughly 13% observed a single time. Sampling of bone marrow took place during active disease in every patient. This clonotype has only one observation. Its antigen remains unidentified. A much larger clone differs from this one at a single base, so this may be a read error. Sample: a population of CD138-negative cells sorted from bone marrow. The origin of this receptor is a donor at least 40 years old with multiple myeloma.

The CDR3 loop is CASSLGTISQGTQYF. The CDR3 nucleotides read TGCGCCAGCAGCCTGGGGACCATCTCCCAAGGGACCCAGTACTTC. This chain uses TRBV5-1 with TRBJ2-5; D may be TRBD1 or TRBD2 (5 bases each). The CDR3 is 15 amino acids. CDR1 SGHRS and CDR2 YFSETQ come from the germline V gene.